This passage covers 20 T cell receptor beta chains from one sample sequenced in a study of blood T cell repertoires in COVID-19 (dated by TCRdb to about 2020). The library came from the immunoSEQ multiplex PCR assay. Sourced from immuneACCESS, this table was stored by TCRdb with only in-frame sequences that have V and J called. A share of the clones is absent; for the studies checked, an unresolved V gene accounts for under half, and the remainder has no known explanation. Recorded for this sample are fewer than 200,000 clones; 83% of them occurred a single time. The ten largest clones capture around 4.8% of the sample. Sequencing was carried out using PBMCs or T cells enriched from blood (not recorded which). Receptor source: a woman aged 45-65 years who had recovered from COVID-19.

This chain joins TRBV3-1 (or the pseudogene TRBV3-2) and TRBJ1-1, with 9 nucleotides matching TRBD1. Looked up from germline, CDR1 is LGHDT and CDR2 is YNNKEL (reference sequence). The V gene end was trimmed by 2 bases and the J gene end by 8 bases; junction bases not matched to a gene: 3. The CDR3 contains 13 residues. CDR3 coding DNA: TGTGCCAGCAGCCAAAAGGGACAGGGCGAAGCTTTCTTT. As protein: CASSQKGQGEAFF.

The V gene is TRBV27, the J gene TRBJ2-3, with D perhaps TRBD2 (5 bases). Germline V gives CDR1 MNHEY, CDR2 SMNVEV (reference sequence). The CDR3 extends over 14 amino acids. V was cut by 3 bases and J by 2 bases, with 9 bases left in between. The CDR3 loop reads CASSLSGPTDTQYF. CDR3 bases: TGTGCCAGCAGTTTGAGCGGACCCACAGATACGCAGTATTTT.

This chain uses TRBV28 with TRBJ1-1; D unresolved. The V gene's germline CDR1 is MDHEN and CDR2 SYDVKM. V lost 3 bases, J lost 7 bases, and 12 bases lay in between. The CDR3 totals 13 residues. The CDR3 bases are TGTGCCAGCAGTTTGCCCGGGAGAAATGAAGCTTTCTTT. Translation gives CASSLPGRNEAFF. The entire variable domain, with the rest obtained from reference TRBV28 and TRBJ1-1, is as follows: DVKVTQSSRYLVKRTGEKVFLECVQDMDHENMFWYRQDPGLGLRLIYFSYDVKMKEKGDIPEGYSVSREKKERFSLILESASTNQTSMYLCASSLPGRNEAFFGQGTRLTVV.

This clone was counted a single time. The CDR3: CASSFEGVRVFF. As DNA, the CDR3 is TGTGCCAGCAGCTTCGAGGGAGTCAGAGTTTTCTTT. This chain joins TRBV7-8 and TRBJ1-1, with D uncertain. This CDR3 spans 12 amino acids. The germline V gene has CDR1 SGHVS and CDR2 FQNEAQ. V lost 3 bases and J lost 13, with 15 bases in between.

This clone was counted only a few times. This sequence joins TRBV5-1 and TRBJ1-6; a weak D match, TRBD1 (5 bases). The CDR3 covers 16 residues. In germline, CDR1 is SGHRS, CDR2 YFSETQ. The germline V and J ends were trimmed by 3 bases and 3 bases, with 13 bases remaining between them. CDR3 loop: CASSWGRQSYNSPLHF. The CDR3 DNA reads TGCGCCAGCAGCTGGGGCCGACAAAGCTATAATTCACCCCTCCACTTT.

The chain couples TRBV30 to TRBJ2-1; possible D gene TRBD2, 6 bases. The germline gives CDR1 GTSNPN, CDR2 SVGIG (reference sequence). This CDR3 spans 15 amino acids. Trimming cost V 4 bases and J 1 base, with 14 bases left between them. The CDR3 reads CAWNGGALSYNEQFF. Written as DNA, the CDR3 is TGTGCCTGGAACGGCGGGGCCCTATCCTACAATGAGCAGTTCTTC.

The V and J genes are TRBV11-2 and TRBJ2-1; no clear D. CDR3 size: 13 residues. The ends were cut back, 0 bases at V and 12 bases at J, with 12 bases in the middle. CDR1 is SGHAT and CDR2 is FQNNGV in the germline V gene. The CDR3 nucleotides are TGTGCCAGCAGCTTAGATTATAGAGCATGGCAGTTCTTC. It yields the protein CASSLDYRAWQFF.

At least ten counts were recorded for this clone. The genes are TRBV15 and TRBJ1-2; 7 bases match TRBD1. The CDR3 consists of 15 residues. Per germline, CDR1 LNHNV and CDR2 YYDKDF (reference sequence). V was pared by 3 bases and J by 0 bases, with 4 bases of the junction left unmatched. The CDR3 nucleotides read TGTGCCACCAGCAGGACAGGGTCGGCTAACTATGGCTACACCTTC. Protein product: CATSRTGSANYGYTF.

The genes are TRBV4-2 and TRBJ1-1; D is uncertain. This CDR3 spans 14 amino acids. V lost 0 bases and J lost 3, with 8 bases in between. The germline V gene encodes CDR1 LGHNA and CDR2 YNFKEQ. CDR3 DNA: TGTGCCAGCAGCCAAGAAGAGGGTTACACTGAAGCTTTCTTT. It encodes CASSQEEGYTEAFF.

The rearrangement links TRBV5-8 to TRBJ1-6; a possible D gene is TRBD1 (6 bases). This CDR3 comprises 13 residues. The germline gives CDR1 SGHTS, CDR2 YDEGEE. Trimming stripped 6 bases from V and 8 bases from J, with 12 bases between. CDR3 in amino acids: CASNWGRHSPLHF. The CDR3 region has the DNA TGTGCCAGCAATTGGGGGCGACATTCACCCCTCCACTTT. Variable domain in full (rest from reference TRBV5-8 and TRBJ1-6): EAGVTQSPTHLIKTRGQQATLRCSPISGHTSVYWYQQALGLGLQFLLWYDEGEERNRGNFPPRFSGRQFPNYSSELNVNALELEDSALYLCASNWGRHSPLHFGNGTRLTVT.

In this sample, this clone turned up a few times. The chain couples TRBV7-2 to TRBJ1-6; perhaps TRBD1 as D (5 bases). The germline CDR1 and CDR2 sequences are SGHTA and FQGNSA. The CDR3 contains 15 residues. V gave up 2 bases and J gave up 7 bases, with 12 bases separating them. CDR3 nucleotides: TGTGCCAGCAGCTTACGGCGGGGGACGAATTCACCCCTCCACTTT. Its translation: CASSLRRGTNSPLHF.

The rearrangement links TRBV6-5 to TRBJ2-3; TRBD1 might be the D (6 bases). The V end lost 6 bases, the J end lost 4 bases, and 14 bases lay between the germline ends. The CDR3 runs to 14 residues. Germline CDR1 MNHEY, CDR2 SVGAGI. This CDR3 is CASRQGIYADTQYF. The CDR3 bases are TGTGCCAGCAGGCAGGGGATATACGCAGATACGCAGTATTTT.

The chain couples TRBV9 to TRBJ1-3; 8 positions match TRBD1. The CDR3 has 17 residues. CDR1 and CDR2 from the germline V gene are SGDLS and YYNGEE. V dropped 3 bases and J dropped 6; count of bases not matched to a gene: 14. The CDR3 region is CASSASGQASGINTIYF. CDR3 DNA: TGTGCCAGCAGCGCCTCGGGACAGGCGAGTGGGATAAACACCATATATTTT.

The gene calls are TRBV7-2 and TRBJ1-3; maybe TRBD1 (5 bases). The CDR3 is 13 amino acids. CDR1 and CDR2 (germline): SGHTA, FQGNSA. The ends were cut back, 5 bases at V and 3 bases at J, with 8 bases in the middle. CDR3 nucleotide sequence: TGTGCCAGCAGCGGACAATTTGGAAACACCATATATTTT. Translation gives CASSGQFGNTIYF.

This sequence joins TRBV6-1 and TRBJ1-3, with D maybe TRBD1 (5 bases). The CDR3 consists of 14 residues. V was shortened by 2 bases and J by 0 bases, with 5 bases between the two germline ends. In germline, CDR1 is MNHNS, CDR2 SASEGT. The CDR3 DNA is TGTGCCAGCAGTGAACAGGGCTCTGGAAACACCATATATTTT. Translated: CASSEQGSGNTIYF.

This chain uses TRBV5-1 with TRBJ1-2; D uncertain. Germline lookup yields CDR1 SGHRS and CDR2 YFSETQ. The V gene lost 1 base and the J gene lost 4 bases, with 14 bases spanning the gap. The CDR3 extends over 15 amino acids. The CDR3 coding sequence is TGCGCCAGCAGCTTGACCGCTCCTGGAGGCTATGGCTACACCTTC. Translation: CASSLTAPGGYGYTF.

The chain combines TRBV28 with TRBJ1-5; 7 bases agree with TRBD1. The CDR3 is made up of 16 amino acids. The trim removed 5 bases at V and 3 bases at J, leaving 10 bases unmatched. Germline V CDR1 and CDR2: MDHEN, SYDVKM. CDR3 region: CASSPLRTGINQPQHF. The CDR3 DNA sequence: TGTGCCAGCAGTCCTCTAAGGACAGGTATCAATCAGCCCCAGCATTTT.

The rearrangement links TRBV6-2 or TRBV6-3 to TRBJ1-1; 10 bases line up with TRBD1. Germline CDR1 reads MNHEY; CDR2 reads SVGEGT. The CDR3 runs to 15 residues. The junction had 8 bases not matched to a gene; V was cut back by 6 bases and J by 4 bases. DNA for the CDR3: TGTGCCAGCAGCTCCGCCGGGACAGGGGCCACTGAAGCTTTCTTT. This gives the protein CASSSAGTGATEAFF.

This clone was counted a few times. The chain carries TRBV6-5 and TRBJ2-1; 7 bases are a match to TRBD2. CDR1 MNHEY and CDR2 SVGAGI come from the germline V gene. The V segment lost 2 bases and the J segment 5 bases; nucleotides outside the gene matches: 6. This CDR3 spans 15 amino acids. In nucleotides, the CDR3 is TGTGCCAGCAGTTACGATCTACGGGGGGACAATGAGCAGTTCTTC. As protein: CASSYDLRGDNEQFF.

The chain uses TRBV12-3 or TRBV12-4 and TRBJ1-2; D is perhaps TRBD1 (6 bases). Between the trimmed V and J ends, which lost 4 bases and 4 bases, there was a span of 10 bases. The CDR3 loop spans 13 amino acids. In nucleotides, the CDR3 is TGTGCCAGCAGTTCCCGGACAGTCTATGGCTACACCTTC. Translation: CASSSRTVYGYTF.